This T cell receptor beta chain was documented in a study of blood T cell repertoires in COVID-19. Study in general: Samples of COVID-19 (acute and convalescent) were obtained from the United States, Italy and Spain. Nucleic acid was either cDNA or gDNA, and it came from T cells, B-cell-depleted T cells, or PBMCs.

Methods used by the authors: Reference gene primer amplification in the assay estimated nucleated cell counts. Libraries were prepared by immunoSEQ multiplex PCR; TCRdb keeps only in-frame clonotypes and omits some of them. Clone size and V and J calls were adopted from that table, with D and trimming inferred from the DNA. The sample has about 44,000 clones; 84% are singletons. V was cut by 3 bases and J by 7 bases, with 3 bases left in between. This CDR3 region has 11 residues. Germline V lookup: CDR1 SNHLY, CDR2 FYNNEI. Sequencing was carried out using peripheral blood. The rearrangement joins TRBV2 to TRBJ1-4; D remains ambiguous. This receptor was obtained from a human donor in a cohort sampled during active COVID-19. The CDR3 nucleotides read TGTGCCAGCAGTGAGCGTGAAAAACTGTTTTTT. This encodes CASSEREKLFF. Full variable domain (outside the CDR3, taken from reference TRBV2 and TRBJ1-4): EPEVTQTPSHQVTQMGQEVILRCVPISNHLYFYWYRQILGQKVEFLVSFYNNEISEKSEIFDDQFSVERPDGSNFTLKIRSTKLEDSAMYFCASSEREKLFFGSGTQLSVL.